These T cell receptor beta chains were read from a single sample in a study of early stage breast cancer tumors. The repertoire was sequenced with immunoSEQ multiplex PCR; TCRdb's copy has only in-frame clones and lacks some. The sample holds about 30,000 clones, 70% to 75% seen once. What was sequenced was breast tumor tissue. The origin of the receptors is a person between 30 and 45 years old with breast cancer. The CDR3 runs from the conserved cysteine through the conserved F or W. The D gene is left open where the match is weak. Expanded clones are given a class, and other clones once, few, many or no size at all.

j_gene,abundance,v_gene,d_gene,CDR3nt,CDR3aa
TRBJ2-1,.,TRBV19,TRBD2,TGTGCCAGTCTTAGCGGGGGGAGCTCCTACAATGAGCAGTTCTTC,CASLSGGSSYNEQFF
TRBJ2-3,.,TRBV5-1,.,TGCGCCAGCAGCATTGACAGAGCTAGCACAGATACGCAGTATTTT,CASSIDRASTDTQYF
TRBJ2-1,.,TRBV6-5,TRBD1,TGTGCCAGCAGTTACTTTTCGGACAGGACATGGGGGCAGTTCTTC,CASSYFSDRTWGQFF
TRBJ2-5,.,TRBV5-4,.,TGTGCCAGCAGCTTGCGAGCTAGCCCGGACCAAGAGACCCAGTACTTC,CASSLRASPDQETQYF
TRBJ2-5,.,TRBV7-9,.,TGTGCCAGCAGCCCCCAGAAAGAGACCCAGTACTTC,CASSPQKETQYF
TRBJ1-1,.,TRBV12-5,TRBD1,TGTGCTAGCCAACGCGGACAGGGGGTAATAGGTGAAGCTTTCTTT,CASQRGQGVIGEAFF
TRBJ1-5,.,TRBV6-1,.,TGTGCCAGCAGTGAAGTCGGCCAGGTCGATCAGCCCCAGCATTTT,CASSEVGQVDQPQHF
TRBJ1-4,.,TRBV7-2,.,TGTGCCAGCAGCTACAGGGCGGGTAATGAAAAACTGTTTTTT,CASSYRAGNEKLFF
TRBJ2-5,.,TRBV7-2,.,TGTGCCAGCAGCCCGCGTGAGCGGGTCTCTAAGAAGACCCAGTACTTC,CASSPRERVSKKTQYF
TRBJ1-5,.,TRBV5-5,TRBD1,TGTGCCAGCAGCTGGAGACAGGGAGGCAATCAGCCCCAGCATTTT,CASSWRQGGNQPQHF
TRBJ2-5,.,TRBV19,TRBD1,TGTGCCACTCGACCCCCGGGACAGGGACAAGAGACCCAGTACTTC,CATRPPGQGQETQYF
TRBJ2-1,.,TRBV6-1,.,TGTGCCAGCAGTGCCAGGGGGGGGTACGGGCAGTTCTTC,CASSARGGYGQFF
TRBJ2-1,.,TRBV11-3,TRBD2,TGTGCCAGCGCAACTAGCGGCGAGGAGCAGTTCTTC,CASATSGEEQFF
TRBJ1-4,.,TRBV5-5,TRBD1,TGTGCCAGCAGCTCAAGGAGGCAGGGGGATGAAAAACTGTTTTTT,CASSSRRQGDEKLFF
TRBJ1-1,.,TRBV6-6,.,TGTGCCAGCAGTCTAAATGAAGCTTTCTTT,CASSLNEAFF
TRBJ2-5,.,TRBV27,TRBD2,TGTGCCAGCAGCCAAAATAGGGGACTAGCCCACAAAGAGACCCAGTACTTC,CASSQNRGLAHKETQYF
TRBJ1-1,.,TRBV18,.,TGTGCCAGCTCCCCACCCACGAGCACAGACGCTTTCTTT,CASSPPTSTDAFF
TRBJ1-4,.,TRBV7-8,.,TGTGCCAGCAGCTTAGAGCTCAGGGTGAATGAAAAACTGTTTTTT,CASSLELRVNEKLFF
TRBJ2-7,.,TRBV2,TRBD2,TGTGCCAGCACTCTAGCGGGAGATCACCACGAGCAGTACTTC,CASTLAGDHHEQYF
TRBJ2-7,.,TRBV11-2,TRBD2,TGTGCCAGCAGTAGTAGCGGGGGGCCCTACGAGCAGTACTTC,CASSSSGGPYEQYF
TRBJ2-3,.,TRBV13,.,TGTGCCAGCAGCTCTCCGAGGGCAGACTTCCCCGGAGATACGCAGTATTTT,CASSSPRADFPGDTQYF
TRBJ2-1,.,TRBV5-6,.,TGTGCCAGCAGCTTGGCCGTGGGAGTAACCTACAATGAGCAGTTCTTC,CASSLAVGVTYNEQFF
TRBJ1-2,.,TRBV6-5,.,TGTGCCAGCAGCCACCGGTACGGCTATGGCTACACCTTC,CASSHRYGYGYTF
TRBJ2-7,few,TRBV7-6,.,TGTGCCAGCAGCCTCCGGGACACGGGCCTTTCCGAGCAGTACTTC,CASSLRDTGLSEQYF
TRBJ1-2,.,TRBV5-5,TRBD1,TGTGCCAGCAGCTGGGGGACAGGGTATGGCTACACCTTC,CASSWGTGYGYTF
TRBJ1-4,.,TRBV5-1,.,TGCGCCAGCAGTATGCCCTCCTGGGGCGGAACTAATGAAAAACTGTTTTTT,CASSMPSWGGTNEKLFF
TRBJ2-1,.,TRBV7-6,.,TGTGCCAGCAGCTTAGTGCGATCGGGTTCCTACAATGAGCAGTTCTTC,CASSLVRSGSYNEQFF
TRBJ1-5,once,TRBV19,.,TGTGCCAGTAGTATCGCGGGGACCTATAGCAATCAGCCCCAGCATTTT,CASSIAGTYSNQPQHF
TRBJ2-1,.,TRBV7-6,TRBD2,TGTGCCAGCACCCAGAGACTAGCGGGAGTGTCCTACAATGAGCAGTTCTTC,CASTQRLAGVSYNEQFF
TRBJ1-5,.,TRBV2,.,TGTGCCAGCAGTGATAGGGCCAACAATCAGCCCCAGCATTTT,CASSDRANNQPQHF
TRBJ2-7,.,TRBV2,TRBD2,TGTGCCAGCAGGCCCGGGACTACGGACGAGCAGTACTTC,CASRPGTTDEQYF
TRBJ1-1,.,TRBV30,TRBD1,TGTGCCTCGACAGGGTTCGGCAACACTGAAGCTTTCTTT,CASTGFGNTEAFF
TRBJ1-5,few,TRBV27,.,TGTGCCAGCAGTTTACGGGGAACTTATCAGCCCCAGCATTTT,CASSLRGTYQPQHF
TRBJ2-7,few,TRBV6-1,TRBD1,TGTGCCAGCAGTGATCCGCTGGACAGGGTTAGCTACGAGCAGTACTTC,CASSDPLDRVSYEQYF
TRBJ2-3,.,TRBV4-1,TRBD2,TGCGCCAGCAGCCAGACGACTAGCAGCACAGATACGCAGTATTTT,CASSQTTSSTDTQYF
TRBJ1-1,few,TRBV27,TRBD1,TGTGCCAGCAGTTTAGGGACAGGGAGAACTGAAGCTTTCTTT,CASSLGTGRTEAFF
TRBJ1-5,once,TRBV6-1,.,TGTGCCAGCAGTCCCACATCGGGGCATGACCAGCCCCAGCATTTT,CASSPTSGHDQPQHF
TRBJ1-1,.,TRBV5-6,.,TGTGCCAGCAGCTTAGGGGGGTTTCTTCCTCGCGAAGCCGAAGCTTTCTTT,CASSLGGFLPREAEAFF
TRBJ2-1,.,TRBV11-2,.,TGTGCCAGCAGCCCCTTGCAGAGTGAGCAGTTCTTC,CASSPLQSEQFF
TRBJ1-1,.,TRBV23-1,.,TGCGCCAGCAGTCAATCGATTAGGACCCGTTGGTTTGCGGTGTGCCACACTGAAGCTTTCTTT,CASSQSIRTRWFAVCHTEAFF
TRBJ1-1,few,TRBV11-2,.,TGTGCCAGCAGCTTAGGAGGGATTTCCATGAACACTGAAGCTTTCTTT,CASSLGGISMNTEAFF
TRBJ2-2,.,TRBV18,TRBD2,TGTGCCAGCTCACCCCAGGACATAGGGACTACAAACACCGGGGAGCTGTTTTTT,CASSPQDIGTTNTGELFF
TRBJ2-7,.,TRBV13,TRBD2,TGTGCCAGCAGCTTAGGTTCCGGACTAGCGGGCTACGAGCAGTACTTC,CASSLGSGLAGYEQYF
TRBJ2-7,.,TRBV14,TRBD2,TGTGCCAGCAGTCAGCTCACTAGCGGGATATACGAGCAGTACTTC,CASSQLTSGIYEQYF
TRBJ1-6,few,TRBV29-1,TRBD1,TGCAGCGTTCAGGGGGCGGAGGGTTCACCCCTCCACTTT,CSVQGAEGSPLHF
TRBJ1-4,once,TRBV19,TRBD1,TGTGCCAGTATGGACAGGGGGGGTGAAAAACTGTTTTTT,CASMDRGGEKLFF
TRBJ2-1,.,TRBV4-1,.,TGCGCCAGCAGCTGGAGCGGTAACTCCTACAATGAGCAGTTCTTC,CASSWSGNSYNEQFF
TRBJ2-7,few,TRBV7-6,.,TGTGCCAGCAGCCCTGGTGGATCCTACGAGCAGTACTTC,CASSPGGSYEQYF
TRBJ2-5,.,TRBV4-3,TRBD2,TGCGCCAGCAGTCTGGGGGGAGGGGAGACCCAGTACTTC,CASSLGGGETQYF
TRBJ2-6,.,TRBV27,.,TGTGCCAGCAGTATAACAGGGATCTCTGGGGCCAACGTCCTGACTTTC,CASSITGISGANVLTF
TRBJ2-5,few,TRBV7-6,TRBD2,TGTGCCAGCAGCTTAGATTGGACTAGCGGTGAAGAGACCCAGTACTTC,CASSLDWTSGEETQYF
TRBJ1-3,.,TRBV7-3,TRBD1,TGTGCCAGCAGTCAGACAGGGGGCGCTGGAAACACCATATATTTT,CASSQTGGAGNTIYF
TRBJ1-2,.,TRBV18,.,TGTGCCAGCTCACCACAGGGGGCTAACTATGGCTACACCTTC,CASSPQGANYGYTF
TRBJ2-5,.,TRBV19,.,TGTGCCAGTGGAAACAGGTTGAAAGAGACCCAGTACTTC,CASGNRLKETQYF
TRBJ2-2,once,TRBV7-9,.,TGTGCCAGCAGCTTATCGGGCAGGGATTTCTTCAGTGCCGGGGAGCTGTTTTTT,CASSLSGRDFFSAGELFF
TRBJ2-1,.,TRBV6-4,TRBD2,TGTGCCAGCACCCCGACTAGCGGGACCTCCCATGAGCAGTTCTTC,CASTPTSGTSHEQFF
TRBJ2-5,few,TRBV7-2,.,TGTGCCAGCAGCTACCTAGGAGGGGTTCAAGAGACCCAGTACTTC,CASSYLGGVQETQYF
TRBJ1-3,few,TRBV7-2,TRBD1,TGTGCCAGCAGCGGTGGACAGGGTTCTCTCTCTGGAAACACCATATATTTT,CASSGGQGSLSGNTIYF
TRBJ1-1,.,TRBV5-1,TRBD1,TGCGCCAGCAGCTCCGGACAGGCGATCACTGAAGCTTTCTTT,CASSSGQAITEAFF
TRBJ1-2,.,TRBV5-8,.,TGTGCCAGCAGCCCCGCCGCAGAGGGGCGTAACTATGGCTACACCTTC,CASSPAAEGRNYGYTF